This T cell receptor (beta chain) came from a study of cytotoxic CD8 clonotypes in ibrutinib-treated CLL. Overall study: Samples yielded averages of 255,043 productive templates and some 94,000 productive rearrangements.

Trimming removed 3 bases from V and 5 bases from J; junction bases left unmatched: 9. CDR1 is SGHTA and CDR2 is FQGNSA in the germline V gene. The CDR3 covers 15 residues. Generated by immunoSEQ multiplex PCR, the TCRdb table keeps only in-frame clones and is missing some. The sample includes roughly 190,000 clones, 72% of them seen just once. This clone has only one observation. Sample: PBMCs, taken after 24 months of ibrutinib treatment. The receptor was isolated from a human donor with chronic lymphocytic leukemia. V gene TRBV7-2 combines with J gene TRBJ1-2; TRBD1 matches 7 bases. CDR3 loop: CASSFRDSRQYGYTF. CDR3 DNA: TGTGCCAGCAGCTTCAGGGACAGCAGACAATATGGCTACACCTTC.